Listed below are T cell receptor beta chains from one sample, sequenced in a study of blood T cell repertoires in COVID-19. Profiling relied on immunoSEQ multiplex PCR, and the TCRdb table lists in-frame clones only, not all of them. This table holds about 250,000 clones, more than 65% found once. The sequencing sample was made of peripheral blood. These receptors all stem from a person aged 70 to 79 with COVID-19, enrolled during active disease. CDR3s include the opening cysteine and the closing phenylalanine or tryptophan. A D gene is named only where the DNA matches it firmly.

V	J	length	D	CDR3
TRBV29-1	TRBJ1-4	14	TRBD1	CSVEETGVDEKLFF
TRBV4-1	TRBJ1-2	17	TRBD1	CASSLRTGVSFNYGYTF
TRBV5-6	TRBJ1-1	13	-	CASSLPAYSEAFF
TRBV11-2	TRBJ2-3	15	TRBD2	CASSPRGGITDTQYF
TRBV28	TRBJ2-7	16	TRBD2	CASSLLQREASYEQYF
TRBV7-3	TRBJ2-1	21	-	CASSSRPPGRRLTRRYNEQFF
TRBV4-1	TRBJ2-1	16	TRBD2	CASSQVFLADYNEQFF
TRBV6-1	TRBJ1-6	13	-	CASSERRDSPLHF
TRBV28	TRBJ1-1	10	-	CASSPAEAFF
TRBV7-9	TRBJ2-3	13	-	CASSLGGDNTQYF
TRBV27	TRBJ2-7	12	-	CASSKSTYEQYF
TRBV28	TRBJ1-5	13	-	CASSLGPDQPQHF
TRBV11-3	TRBJ2-1	13	-	CASSEQGWNEQFF
TRBV6-6	TRBJ1-1	14	-	CASRDNSLNTEAFF
TRBV9	TRBJ1-2	15	TRBD1	CASSVRDRVHYGYTF
TRBV27	TRBJ2-1	16	TRBD2	CASSLRASGSYNEQFF
TRBV9	TRBJ1-2	13	-	CASSDSGTRGYTF
TRBV7-8	TRBJ2-6	14	-	CASTGVPGANVLTF
TRBV5-4	TRBJ2-7	13	-	CASSLWQAYEQYF
TRBV6-1	TRBJ1-3	14	-	CASSVARSGNTIYF
TRBV5-1	TRBJ2-3	16	TRBD2	CASNDHRTSSADTQYF
TRBV11-1	TRBJ1-6	17	TRBD1	CASSLANVRGLSSPLHF
TRBV7-9	TRBJ2-5	17	TRBD2	CASSIRTSGGEQETQYF
TRBV6-1	TRBJ2-3	13	-	CASSGTPADTQYF
TRBV30	TRBJ2-7	13	TRBD1	CAWSGQGGLRPYF
TRBV9	TRBJ2-1	17	TRBD2	CASSGRTSGISYNEQFF
TRBV27	TRBJ2-3	14	-	CASKGLWGTDTQYF
TRBV5-4	TRBJ1-1	16	TRBD1	CASSPGGQGWDTEAFF
TRBV6-2/TRBV6-3	TRBJ1-3	15	-	CASSRQVLSGNTIYF
TRBV6-1	TRBJ2-3	15	-	CASSESGSWTDTQYF
TRBV6-4	TRBJ2-3	15	-	CASSDSRAGLDTQYF
TRBV19	TRBJ1-1	14	-	CASSMGGGKLEAFF
TRBV5-1	TRBJ1-5	17	TRBD1	CASSLLEDRVGGQPQHF
TRBV2	TRBJ1-4	14	-	CASSEARGNEKLFF
TRBV11-2	TRBJ1-1	13	-	CASSNSRQSEAFF
TRBV27	TRBJ1-5	16	TRBD1	CASSLFGQVRDQPQHF
TRBV2	TRBJ1-5	11	-	CASSIQGPQHF
TRBV7-9	TRBJ2-5	16	-	CASSSRQGLREETQYF
TRBV28	TRBJ2-5	15	TRBD1	CASGGLTGAGETQYF
TRBV6-6	TRBJ1-6	13	-	CASHREQNSPLHF
TRBV19	TRBJ2-1	17	TRBD1	CASSSNPGTGGRNEQFF
TRBV28	TRBJ2-1	15	TRBD2	CASSHSSGGADEQFF
TRBV25-1	TRBJ2-1	15	TRBD2	CASSDLSGGYNEQFF
TRBV5-4	TRBJ2-1	14	TRBD2	CASRLAGVHNEQFF
TRBV28	TRBJ1-1	14	-	CASSLRTVFTEAFF
TRBV19	TRBJ2-1	17	-	CASSIAAGGTANNEQFF
TRBV6-2/TRBV6-3	TRBJ1-2	14	-	CASSLNSGRGGYTF
TRBV6-5	TRBJ1-6	13	TRBD1	CAAGTGVNSPLHF
TRBV7-3	TRBJ2-1	17	TRBD2	CASSLGLAGGLYNEQFF
TRBV14	TRBJ2-1	15	TRBD2	CASSPLAGLSGEQFF
TRBV5-1	TRBJ2-3	15	TRBD1	CASSSLGQGTDTQYF
TRBV28	TRBJ1-2	12	-	CASSSNNYGYTF
TRBV28	TRBJ2-7	15	-	CASSFQGSHKDEQYF
TRBV6-5	TRBJ1-1	15	TRBD1	CASSYGTGQNTEAFF
TRBV30	TRBJ1-4	10	-	CAWGEEKLFF
TRBV5-1	TRBJ2-7	15	TRBD2	CASSTLPSGSYEQYF
TRBV5-4	TRBJ2-7	13	-	CASSLPGNYEQYF
TRBV7-3	TRBJ2-2	16	TRBD2	CASSLNGGGNTGELFF
TRBV29-1	TRBJ1-2	13	TRBD1	CSVETGGASGYTF